This T cell receptor (beta chain) was profiled in a study of T cells after yellow fever vaccination. This clonotype was counted many times. Its matching antigen is unknown. The CDR3 totals 15 residues. V shed 5 bases and J 9 bases; nucleotides not matched to a gene: 9. Germline CDR1 is DFQATT and CDR2 is SNEGSKA (reference sequence). MiXCR, run by TCRdb on the 5' RACE reads, gives a single entry per CDR3 protein. The sample has approximately 340,000 distinct CDR3 sequences; 8.7% are singletons. Study-wide findings and caveats: Researchers report a weaker secondary response that nonetheless peaked faster, day 5 versus 15. Only a minor proportion of clonotypes was detected across both CD4 and CD8 compartments.

This sequence joins TRBV20-1 and TRBJ2-3; 15 nucleotides match TRBD2. This specimen consisted of PBMCs, obtained on the day of the first yellow fever vaccination. The clonotype originates from a man aged 18 to 30 who received the YFV17D yellow fever vaccine. CDR3 amino acids: CSAAQGLAGGGTQYF. The CDR3 nucleotides read TGCAGTGCTGCCCAGGGACTAGCGGGGGGAGGGACGCAGTATTTT.